The 8 T cell receptor beta chains in this list originate from one sample, sequenced in a study of shared clonotypes between healthy human individuals. Method: immunoSEQ multiplex PCR; TCRdb's copy keeps in-frame clones and lacks some. The table includes 660,000 or so clones, about 96% detected once. Naive CD8 cells were CD45RO-negative, positively selected for CCR7, excluding terminally differentiated effector memory CD45RA+ cells. Sequencing was carried out using naive CD8+ T cells sorted from blood. The source is a young woman in good health.

The rearrangement uses TRBV4-2 and TRBJ1-1, with D perhaps TRBD1 (5 bases). The germline CDR1 and CDR2 sequences are LGHNA and YNFKEQ. This CDR3 has 15 amino acids. V gave up 0 bases and J gave up 4 bases, with 12 bases separating them. The CDR3 region has the DNA TGTGCCAGCAGCCAAGAGTTGGGGCGGGGCACTGAAGCTTTCTTT. Its translation is CASSQELGRGTEAFF.

Turning to this clone: Other DNA sequences in this sample translate to the same CDR3. The chain couples TRBV5-1 to TRBJ2-7; no clear D gene. The ends were cut back, 0 bases at V and 7 bases at J, with 5 bases in the middle. Per germline, CDR1 SGHRS and CDR2 YFSETQ. There are 11 residues in the CDR3. The CDR3 nucleotides are TGCGCCAGCAGCTTGGGGGGTGAGCAGTACTTC. Translated, it gives CASSLGGEQYF.

The CDR3 is CASKLPGETYEQYF. The CDR3 DNA follows: TGTGCCAGCAAGCTTCCGGGAGAGACCTACGAGCAGTACTTC. This chain joins TRBV28 and TRBJ2-7, with D possibly TRBD2 on 6 matching bases. Germline CDR1 is MDHEN and CDR2 is SYDVKM. CDR3 length: 14 amino acids. The germline V and J ends were trimmed by 7 bases and 2 bases, with 15 bases remaining between them.

About this clone: The sample holds other DNA sequences that translate to the same CDR3. V and J are TRBV6-5 and TRBJ1-2; D may be TRBD1 (5 bases). The CDR3 runs to 13 residues. Germline CDR1 reads MNHEY; CDR2 reads SVGAGI. V shed 2 bases and J shed 2 bases, with 6 bases lying between them. CDR3 protein: CASSYGGNYGYTF. The CDR3, as DNA: TGTGCCAGCAGTTACGGGGGGAACTATGGCTACACCTTC.

The rearrangement links TRBV5-6 to TRBJ2-7; D is unresolved. V was cut by 3 bases and J by 7 bases, with 11 bases left in between. The germline CDR1 and CDR2 sequences are SGHDT and YYEEEE. The CDR3 is 12 residues long. The CDR3 DNA reads TGTGCCAGCAGCTCCGTGACGAGAGAGCAGTACTTC. It specifies CASSSVTREQYF.

The V gene is TRBV28, the J gene TRBJ1-5; TRBD1 is a possible D gene (6 bases). This CDR3 spans 14 amino acids. Between the trimmed V and J ends, which lost 6 bases and 0 bases, there was a span of 9 bases. Looked up from germline, CDR1 is MDHEN and CDR2 is SYDVKM. CDR3 nucleotide sequence: TGTGCCAGCAGAGGACAGTTTAGCAATCAGCCCCAGCATTTT. Its protein product is CASRGQFSNQPQHF. Combining the CDR3 with reference TRBV28 and TRBJ1-5 gives the whole variable domain DVKVTQSSRYLVKRTGEKVFLECVQDMDHENMFWYRQDPGLGLRLIYFSYDVKMKEKGDIPEGYSVSREKKERFSLILESASTNQTSMYLCASRGQFSNQPQHFGDGTRLSIL.

V is TRBV7-2 and J is TRBJ1-1; 7 bases match TRBD1. CDR3 length: 13 amino acids. The V segment lost 1 base and the J segment 7 bases; nucleotides outside the gene matches: 3. Germline V gene data show CDR1 as SGHTA and CDR2 as FQGNSA. The CDR3 region has the DNA TGTGCCAGCAGCTTAGTTCAGGGGGTTGAAGCTTTCTTT. This translates into CASSLVQGVEAFF.

V and J are TRBV6-5 and TRBJ2-1; 12 nucleotides align to TRBD1. Trimming took 6 bases from V and 5 from J; bases not matched to a gene: 5. The CDR3 extends over 15 amino acids. Germline lookup yields CDR1 MNHEY and CDR2 SVGAGI. CDR3 region: CASSPGQGADNEQFF. Written as DNA, the CDR3 is TGTGCCAGCAGCCCGGGACAGGGGGCGGACAATGAGCAGTTCTTC.